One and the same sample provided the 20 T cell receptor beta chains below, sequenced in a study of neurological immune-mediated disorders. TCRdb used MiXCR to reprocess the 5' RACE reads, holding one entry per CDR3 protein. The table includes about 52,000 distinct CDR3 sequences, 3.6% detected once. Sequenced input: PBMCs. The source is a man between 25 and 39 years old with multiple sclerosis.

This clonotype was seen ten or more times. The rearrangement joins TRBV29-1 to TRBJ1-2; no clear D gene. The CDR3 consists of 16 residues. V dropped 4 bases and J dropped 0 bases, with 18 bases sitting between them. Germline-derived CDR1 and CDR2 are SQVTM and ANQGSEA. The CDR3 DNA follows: TGCAGCGTTGTAGGAGCCTTGAACTTTGCTAACTATGGCTACACCTTC. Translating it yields CSVVGALNFANYGYTF.

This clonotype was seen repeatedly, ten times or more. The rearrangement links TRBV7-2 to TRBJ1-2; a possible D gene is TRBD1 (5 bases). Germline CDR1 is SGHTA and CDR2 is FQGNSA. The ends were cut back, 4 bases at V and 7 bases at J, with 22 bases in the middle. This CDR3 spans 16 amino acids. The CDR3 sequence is CASSSAPWRDGIGYTF. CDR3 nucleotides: TGTGCCAGCAGCTCAGCGCCGTGGAGGGACGGTATTGGCTACACCTTC.

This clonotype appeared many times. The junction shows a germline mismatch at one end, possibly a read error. CDR3 residues: CSAVQGSSYNSPLNF. CDR3 coding DNA: TGCAGTGCTGTTCAAGGGAGCTCCTATAATTCACCCCTCAACTTT. This chain links TRBV20-1 with TRBJ1-6; D is uncertain. There are 15 residues in the CDR3. Looked up from germline, CDR1 is DFQATT and CDR2 is SNEGSKA (reference sequence).

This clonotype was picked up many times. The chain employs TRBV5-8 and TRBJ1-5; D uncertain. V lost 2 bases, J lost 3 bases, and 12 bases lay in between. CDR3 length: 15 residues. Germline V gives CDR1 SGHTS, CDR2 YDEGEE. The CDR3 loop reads CASSLGQKVNQPQHF. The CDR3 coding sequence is TGTGCCAGCAGCTTAGGCCAGAAAGTCAATCAGCCCCAGCATTTT. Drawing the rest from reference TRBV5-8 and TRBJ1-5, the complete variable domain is EAGVTQSPTHLIKTRGQQATLRCSPISGHTSVYWYQQALGLGLQFLLWYDEGEERNRGNFPPRFSGRQFPNYSSELNVNALELEDSALYLCASSLGQKVNQPQHFGDGTRLSIL.

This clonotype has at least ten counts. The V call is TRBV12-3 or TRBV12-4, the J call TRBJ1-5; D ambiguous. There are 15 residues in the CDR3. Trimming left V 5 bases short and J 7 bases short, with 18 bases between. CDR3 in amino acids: CASSPPGGDRQPQHF. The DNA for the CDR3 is TGTGCCAGCAGTCCCCCCGGCGGGGATCGGCAGCCCCAGCATTTT.

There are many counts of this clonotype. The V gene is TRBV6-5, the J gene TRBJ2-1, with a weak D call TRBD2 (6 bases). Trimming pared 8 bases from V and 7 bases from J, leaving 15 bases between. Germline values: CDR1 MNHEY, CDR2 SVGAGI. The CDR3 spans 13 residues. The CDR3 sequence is CASGQGGSNEQFF. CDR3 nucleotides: TGTGCCAGCGGGCAGGGAGGTTCGAATGAGCAGTTCTTC.

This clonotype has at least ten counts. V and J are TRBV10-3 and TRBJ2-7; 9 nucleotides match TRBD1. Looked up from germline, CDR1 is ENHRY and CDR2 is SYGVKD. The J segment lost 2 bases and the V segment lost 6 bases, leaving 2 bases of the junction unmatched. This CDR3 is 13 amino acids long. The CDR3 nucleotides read TGTGCCATCAGGGGACAGGGCCCCTACGAGCAGTACTTC. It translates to CAIRGQGPYEQYF.

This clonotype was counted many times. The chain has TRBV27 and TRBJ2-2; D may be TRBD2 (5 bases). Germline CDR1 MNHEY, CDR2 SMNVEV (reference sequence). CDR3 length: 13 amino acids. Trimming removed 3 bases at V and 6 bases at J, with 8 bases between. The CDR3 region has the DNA TGTGCCAGCAGTTTCCCGGGGTCCGGGGAGCTGTTTTTT. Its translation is CASSFPGSGELFF.

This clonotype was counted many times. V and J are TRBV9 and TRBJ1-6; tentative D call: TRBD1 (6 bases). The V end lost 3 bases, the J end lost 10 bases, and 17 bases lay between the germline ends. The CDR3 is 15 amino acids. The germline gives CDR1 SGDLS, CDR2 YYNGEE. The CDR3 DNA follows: TGTGCCAGCAGCGCCGGGACAAGTTTTATCTCACCCCTCCACTTT. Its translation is CASSAGTSFISPLHF.

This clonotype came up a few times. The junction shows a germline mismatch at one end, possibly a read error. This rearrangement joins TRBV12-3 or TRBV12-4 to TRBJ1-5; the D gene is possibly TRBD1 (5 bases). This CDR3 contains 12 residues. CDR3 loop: CASGAAIRPQNF. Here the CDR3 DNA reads TGTGCCAGCGGGGCGGCTATTCGTCCCCAGAATTTT.

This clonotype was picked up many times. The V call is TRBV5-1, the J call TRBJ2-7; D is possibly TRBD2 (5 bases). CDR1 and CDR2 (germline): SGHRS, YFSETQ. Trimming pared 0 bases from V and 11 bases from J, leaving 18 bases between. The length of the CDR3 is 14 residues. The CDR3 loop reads CASSLVAGQEVKYF. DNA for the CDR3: TGCGCCAGCAGCTTGGTGGCGGGCCAAGAGGTCAAGTACTTC. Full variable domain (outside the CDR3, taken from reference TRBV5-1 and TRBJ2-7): KAGVTQTPRYLIKTRGQQVTLSCSPISGHRSVSWYQQTPGQGLQFLFEYFSETQRNKGNFPGRFSGRQFSNSRSEMNVSTLELGDSALYLCASSLVAGQEVKYFGPGTRLTVT.

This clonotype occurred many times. For the CDR3, the DNA is TGCAGTGCCCCCGGGCTACTTCCCTACGAGCAGTACTTC. Amino acid sequence: CSAPGLLPYEQYF. This chain links TRBV20-1 with TRBJ2-7; D is unclear. The CDR3 is 13 amino acids. CDR1 and CDR2 from the germline V gene are DFQATT and SNEGSKA (reference sequence). V shed 6 bases and J shed 2 bases, with 14 bases lying between them.

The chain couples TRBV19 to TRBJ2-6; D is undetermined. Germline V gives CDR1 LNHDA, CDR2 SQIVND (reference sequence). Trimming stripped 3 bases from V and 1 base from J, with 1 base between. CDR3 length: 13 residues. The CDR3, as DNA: TGTGCCAGTAGTATGTCTGGGGCCAACGTCCTGACTTTC. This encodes CASSMSGANVLTF.

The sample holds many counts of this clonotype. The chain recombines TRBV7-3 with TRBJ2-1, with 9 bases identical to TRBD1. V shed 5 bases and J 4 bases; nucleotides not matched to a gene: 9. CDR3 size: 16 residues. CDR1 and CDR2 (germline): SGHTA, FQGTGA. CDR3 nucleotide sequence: TGTGCCAGCAGCCTAGAGGGTGGACAGGGGTACAATGAGCAGTTCTTC. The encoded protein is CASSLEGGQGYNEQFF.

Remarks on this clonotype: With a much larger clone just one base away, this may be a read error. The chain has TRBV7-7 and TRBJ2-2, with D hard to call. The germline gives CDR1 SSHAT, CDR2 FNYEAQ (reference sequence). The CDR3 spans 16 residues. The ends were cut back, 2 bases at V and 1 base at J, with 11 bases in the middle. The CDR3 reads CASSLLPGKNTGELFF. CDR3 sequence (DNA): TGTGCCAGCAGCTTACTTCCCGGAAAGAACACCGGGGAGCTGTTTTTT.

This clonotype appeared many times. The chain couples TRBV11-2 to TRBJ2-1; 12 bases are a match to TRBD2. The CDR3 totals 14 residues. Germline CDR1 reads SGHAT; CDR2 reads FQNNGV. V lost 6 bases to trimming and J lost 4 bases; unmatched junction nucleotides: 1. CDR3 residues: CASSLAGGYNEQFF. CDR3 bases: TGTGCCAGCAGTCTAGCGGGAGGGTACAATGAGCAGTTCTTC. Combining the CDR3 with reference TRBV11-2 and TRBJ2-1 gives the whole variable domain EAGVAQSPRYKIIEKRQSVAFWCNPISGHATLYWYQQILGQGPKLLIQFQNNGVVDDSQLPKDRFSAERLKGVDSTLKIQPAKLEDSAVYLCASSLAGGYNEQFFGPGTRLTVL.

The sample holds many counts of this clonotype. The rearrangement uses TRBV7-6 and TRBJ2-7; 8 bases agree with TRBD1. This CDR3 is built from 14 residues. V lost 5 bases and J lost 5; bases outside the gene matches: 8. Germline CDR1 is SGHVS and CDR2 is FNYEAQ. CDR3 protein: CASSRKDRGDEQYF. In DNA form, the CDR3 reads TGTGCCAGCAGCCGTAAAGACAGGGGCGACGAGCAGTACTTC.

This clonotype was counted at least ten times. DNA of the CDR3: TGTGCCAGCAGCTCGACAGGGGGAAGCTCCTACAATGAGCAGTTCTTC. It translates to CASSSTGGSSYNEQFF. The rearrangement joins TRBV7-3 to TRBJ2-1; 9 bases are a match to TRBD1. CDR1 SGHTA and CDR2 FQGTGA come from the germline V gene. The CDR3 covers 16 residues. Trimming at V came to 4 bases and at J to 0 bases, leaving 4 bases not matched to a gene.

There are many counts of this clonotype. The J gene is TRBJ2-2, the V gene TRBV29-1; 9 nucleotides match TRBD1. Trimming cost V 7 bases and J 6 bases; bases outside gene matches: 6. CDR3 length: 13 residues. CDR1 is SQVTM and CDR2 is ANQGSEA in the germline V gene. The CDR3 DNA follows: TGCAGCGCCGGGGACAGGGAGGCCGGGGAGCTGTTTTTT. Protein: CSAGDREAGELFF.

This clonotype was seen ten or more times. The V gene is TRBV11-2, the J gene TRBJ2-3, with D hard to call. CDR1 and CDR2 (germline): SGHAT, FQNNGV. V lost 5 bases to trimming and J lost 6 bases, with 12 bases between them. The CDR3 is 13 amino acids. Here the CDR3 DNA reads TGTGCCAGCAGCCTGGGTTCGCGGGATACGCAGTATTTT. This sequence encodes CASSLGSRDTQYF. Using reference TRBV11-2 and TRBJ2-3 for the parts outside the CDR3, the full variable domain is EAGVAQSPRYKIIEKRQSVAFWCNPISGHATLYWYQQILGQGPKLLIQFQNNGVVDDSQLPKDRFSAERLKGVDSTLKIQPAKLEDSAVYLCASSLGSRDTQYFGPGTRLTVL.